This TCR beta chain was captured by sequencing in a study of regulatory and conventional T cells in RAG deficiency. Whole-study findings and limits: In Omenn syndrome, Treg and Tconv repertoires overlapped >85%. Compared with controls, unique Treg TCR beta sequences dropped approximately 100-fold in Omenn syndrome and CID/AS.

Points on this clone: Its antigen is not known.

Trimming removed 0 bases at V and 5 bases at J, with 22 bases between. The CDR3 is made up of 18 amino acids. From germline, CDR1 is MGHRA and CDR2 YSYEKL. The sorted regulatory T cells were CD4+, CD25-high and CD127-low, with genomic DNA sequenced. Measured with immunoSEQ multiplex PCR; TCRdb has only the in-frame clones, and not every one. The sample lists 5,500 to 8,500 clones, approximately 89% occurring once. The same sample was also studied in work on regulatory T cells. Turning to that study: The primer mix had 52 TRBV and 13 TRBJ primers. In patients, unique TRB V-J pairs were restricted and V/J usage skewed, especially in Tregs.

The sequence derives from a human donor in good health. The sequenced sample was CD127- CD25+ CD4+ Tregs sorted from blood. The chain links TRBV4-1 to TRBJ1-2; maybe TRBD1 (6 bases). The CDR3: CASSQDRVGQGNLYGYTF. CDR3 nucleotide sequence: TGCGCCAGCAGCCAAGATCGTGTGGGGCAGGGGAATTTATATGGCTACACCTTC.